These 15 T cell receptor beta chains originate from one sample sequenced in a study of T cell repertoires in cytomegalovirus infection. Their antigens remain unidentified. TCRdb itself ran the reads through MiXCR, one entry per CDR3 protein. The sample has roughly 920,000 distinct CDR3 sequences; around 29% are singletons. This specimen was cultured CD8+ T cells from PBMCs, taken from culture after CMV antigen stimulation. These receptors all come from a human donor in good health (CMV status not recorded). Some clones in this sample may be carry-over from other donors' samples.

V and J are TRBV2 and TRBJ2-2, with unresolved D. The V gene lost 6 bases and the J gene lost 11 bases, with 7 bases spanning the gap. Germline CDR1 reads SNHLY; CDR2 reads FYNNEI. This CDR3 spans 10 amino acids. CDR3 region: CASRGSELFF. CDR3 nucleotide sequence: TGTGCCAGCAGAGGGTCCGAGCTGTTTTTT.

This clonotype occurred a few times. Here the CDR3 DNA reads TGTGCCAGCAGTGAATGGGTTGGCGAGCAGTACGTC. Protein product: CASSEWVGEQYV. The chain links TRBV2 to TRBJ2-7; D gene unclear. The CDR3 covers 12 residues. Deletions cut 2 bases from V and 6 bases from J, with 8 bases between. Germline lookup yields CDR1 SNHLY and CDR2 FYNNEI.

V is TRBV6-4 and J is TRBJ2-6; tentatively, D is TRBD1 (5 bases). Germline loops: CDR1 MRHNA, CDR2 SNTAGT. V was pared by 6 bases and J by 0 bases, with 15 bases between. The CDR3 sequence is 17 residues long. The CDR3 protein is CASRPRAGLSGANVLTF. CDR3 DNA: TGTGCCAGCAGGCCCAGGGCCGGTCTCTCTGGGGCCAACGTCCTGACTTTC.

This clonotype has a handful of counts. The J gene is TRBJ1-1, the V gene TRBV7-6, with a tentative D call TRBD1 (5 bases). The CDR3 is made up of 16 amino acids. V was pared by 5 bases and J by 4 bases, with 20 bases between. Germline-derived CDR1 and CDR2 are SGHVS and FNYEAQ. CDR3 DNA: TGTGCCAGCAGCGTAACGGGCAATATGAGGGGCACTGAAGCTTTCTTT. It specifies CASSVTGNMRGTEAFF.

The chain uses TRBV7-9 and TRBJ2-7; D possibly corresponds to TRBD1 (6 bases). Trimming took off 6 bases at V and 5 bases at J, with 14 bases between the two ends. CDR1 is SEHNR and CDR2 is FQNEAQ in the germline V gene (reference sequence). The CDR3 runs 13 residues. CDR3 residues: CASRRGHLDEQYF. CDR3 in DNA: TGTGCCAGCAGACGGGGACATTTGGACGAGCAGTACTTC.

V is TRBV7-6 and J is TRBJ2-1; 9 bases fit TRBD2. CDR1 and CDR2 (germline): SGHVS, FNYEAQ. The CDR3 is 16 amino acids. V shed 5 bases, J shed 4 bases, and the junction held 9 bases outside the gene matches. CDR3 amino acids: CASSPFAGGIYNEQFF. CDR3 DNA: TGTGCCAGCAGCCCCTTCGCGGGGGGGATTTACAATGAGCAGTTCTTC. Variable domain in full (rest from reference TRBV7-6 and TRBJ2-1): GAGVSQSPRYKVTKRGQDVALRCDPISGHVSLYWYRQALGQGPEFLTYFNYEAQQDKSGLPNDRFSAERPEGSISTLTIQRTEQRDSAMYRCASSPFAGGIYNEQFFGPGTRLTVL.

The V and J genes are TRBV5-5 and TRBJ2-1; D may be TRBD1 (6 bases). The CDR3 consists of 12 residues. Germline V CDR1 and CDR2: SGHKS, YYEKEE (reference sequence). The germline V and J ends were trimmed by 7 bases and 8 bases, with 13 bases remaining between them. CDR3 DNA sequence: TGTGCCAGCGTCAACAGGGCGGATGAGCAGTTCTTC. Translating it yields CASVNRADEQFF.

The chain has TRBV6-1 and TRBJ2-5, with D possibly matching TRBD1 (6 bases). This CDR3 comprises 18 residues. V lost 4 bases to trimming and J lost 2 bases, with 23 bases between them. In germline, CDR1 is MNHNS, CDR2 SASEGT. DNA for the CDR3: TGTGCCAGCAGTGCCACTCCCTGGGGGACATCCGATCAAGAGACCCAGTACTTC. It encodes CASSATPWGTSDQETQYF.

This clonotype was seen repeatedly, ten times or more. The CDR3 DNA follows: TGTGCCAGCAGTGAAGCGCCGGAGACAGGGTCTAATTCACCCCTCCACTTT. Encoded protein: CASSEAPETGSNSPLHF. The chain joins TRBV6-1 to TRBJ1-6, with 7 positions matching TRBD1. Per germline, CDR1 MNHNS and CDR2 SASEGT. The junction had 8 bases not matched to a gene; V was cut back by 0 bases and J by 6 bases. The CDR3 sequence is 17 residues long.

There are a few counts of this clonotype. The genes are TRBV27 and TRBJ1-1, with a tentative D call TRBD1 (6 bases). CDR1 is MNHEY and CDR2 is SMNVEV in the germline V gene (reference sequence). The CDR3 runs to 15 residues. Between the trimmed V and J ends, which lost 1 base and 4 bases, there was a span of 13 bases. For the CDR3, the DNA is TGTGCCAGCAGTTTATTAGGGGGACGGGGCACTGAAGCTTTCTTT. Encoded protein: CASSLLGGRGTEAFF.

The rearrangement uses TRBV4-1 and TRBJ2-1; D remains unclear. This CDR3 comprises 16 residues. The V gene's germline CDR1 is MGHRA and CDR2 YSYEKL. Trimming took 3 bases from V and 4 from J, leaving 16 bases between them. The CDR3 spells CASSQMVLGAYNEQFF. CDR3 coding DNA: TGCGCCAGCAGCCAGATGGTCCTAGGCGCTTACAATGAGCAGTTCTTC.

The table lists this clonotype with a few counts. J is TRBJ2-7 and V is TRBV7-2; D is ambiguous. CDR1 is SGHTA, CDR2 FQGNSA, per germline. Trimming stripped 3 bases from V and 1 base from J, with 7 bases between. The CDR3 length is 13 residues. The CDR3 region is CASSFGRSYEQYF. CDR3 in DNA: TGTGCCAGCAGCTTCGGCAGGTCCTACGAGCAGTACTTC.

V and J are TRBV5-6 and TRBJ2-6; no clear D gene. The CDR3 is made up of 17 amino acids. Deletions cut 4 bases from V and 6 bases from J, with 20 bases between. CDR1 SGHDT and CDR2 YYEEEE come from the germline V gene. The CDR3 sequence: CASSPYRLTTEANVLTF. CDR3 in DNA: TGTGCCAGCAGCCCCTACCGGCTCACGACTGAGGCCAACGTCCTGACTTTC.

This clonotype has more than one count but fewer than ten. The CDR3 region is CASSYSEMAGHRDSEAFF. For the CDR3, the DNA is TGTGCCAGCAGTTACTCGGAAATGGCGGGACACAGGGATTCTGAAGCTTTCTTT. This rearrangement joins TRBV6-5 to TRBJ1-1, with a weak D call TRBD1 (6 bases). V gave up 0 bases and J gave up 6 bases, with 23 bases separating them. The CDR3 runs to 18 residues. Germline V gene data show CDR1 as MNHEY and CDR2 as SVGAGI.

This clonotype was seen many times. V and J are TRBV11-2 and TRBJ2-1; D call uncertain. The CDR3 is 16 amino acids. Germline CDR1 is SGHAT and CDR2 is FQNNGV. The V and J ends lost 5 bases and 2 bases respectively, with 16 bases between them. The CDR3 reads CASSTDDMGPYNEQFF. The CDR3 DNA reads as TGTGCCAGCAGCACGGACGACATGGGTCCCTACAATGAGCAGTTCTTC.